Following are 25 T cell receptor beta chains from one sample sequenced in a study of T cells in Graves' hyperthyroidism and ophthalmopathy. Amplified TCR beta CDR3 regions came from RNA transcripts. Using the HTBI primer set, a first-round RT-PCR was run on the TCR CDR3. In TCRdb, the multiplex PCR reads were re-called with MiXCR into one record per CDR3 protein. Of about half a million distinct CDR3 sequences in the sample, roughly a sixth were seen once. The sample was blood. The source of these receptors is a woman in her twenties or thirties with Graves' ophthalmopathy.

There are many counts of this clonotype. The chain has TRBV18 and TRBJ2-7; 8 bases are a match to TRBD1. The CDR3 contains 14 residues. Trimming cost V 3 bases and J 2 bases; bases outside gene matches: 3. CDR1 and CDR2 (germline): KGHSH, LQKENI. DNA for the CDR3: TGTGCCAGCTCACCGGACAGGGCGACCTACGAGCAGTACTTC. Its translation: CASSPDRATYEQYF.

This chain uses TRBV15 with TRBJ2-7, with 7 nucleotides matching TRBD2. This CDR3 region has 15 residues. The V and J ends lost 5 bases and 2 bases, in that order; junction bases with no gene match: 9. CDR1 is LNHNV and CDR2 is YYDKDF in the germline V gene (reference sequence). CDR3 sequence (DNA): TGTGCCACCAGCCCCCAGGGTGCGGGAGCCTACGAGCAGTACTTC. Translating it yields CATSPQGAGAYEQYF.

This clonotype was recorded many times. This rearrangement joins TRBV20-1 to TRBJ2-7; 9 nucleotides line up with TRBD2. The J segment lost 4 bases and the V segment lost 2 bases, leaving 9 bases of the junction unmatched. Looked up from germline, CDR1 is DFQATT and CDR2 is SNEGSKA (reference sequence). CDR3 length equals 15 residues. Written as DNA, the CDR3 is TGCAGTGCTAGACGGCCAGCGGGGGGCCCTTACGAGCAGTACTTC. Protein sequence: CSARRPAGGPYEQYF.

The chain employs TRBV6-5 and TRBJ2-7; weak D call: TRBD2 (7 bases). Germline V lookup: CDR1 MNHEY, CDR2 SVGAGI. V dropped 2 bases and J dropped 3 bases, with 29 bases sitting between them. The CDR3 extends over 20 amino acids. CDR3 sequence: CASSYRGGSGTHPVHYEQYF. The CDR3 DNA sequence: TGTGCCAGCAGTTACCGAGGGGGAAGCGGGACCCACCCGGTGCACTACGAGCAGTACTTC.

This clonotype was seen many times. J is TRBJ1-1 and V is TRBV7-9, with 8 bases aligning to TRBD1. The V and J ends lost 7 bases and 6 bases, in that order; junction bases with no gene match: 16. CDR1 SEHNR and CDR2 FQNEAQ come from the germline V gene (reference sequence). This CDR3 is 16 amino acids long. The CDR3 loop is CASTSYVTGGNPEAFF. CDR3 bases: TGTGCCAGCACCTCCTACGTAACAGGGGGTAACCCTGAAGCTTTCTTT.

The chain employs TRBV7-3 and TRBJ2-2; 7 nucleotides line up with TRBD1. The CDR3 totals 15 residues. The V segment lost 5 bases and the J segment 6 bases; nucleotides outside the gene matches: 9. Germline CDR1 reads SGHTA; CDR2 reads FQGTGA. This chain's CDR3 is CASSTGDRVSGELFF. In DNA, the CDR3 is TGTGCCAGCAGCACAGGGGATCGGGTCTCCGGGGAGCTGTTTTTT.

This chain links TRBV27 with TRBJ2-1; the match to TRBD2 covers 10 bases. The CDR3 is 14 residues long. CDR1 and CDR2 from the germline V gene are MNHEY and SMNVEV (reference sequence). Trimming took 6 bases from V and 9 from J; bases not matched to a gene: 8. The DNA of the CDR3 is TGTGCCAGCAGCCTAGCGGGAGTACGTATTGAGCAGTTCTTC. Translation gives CASSLAGVRIEQFF.

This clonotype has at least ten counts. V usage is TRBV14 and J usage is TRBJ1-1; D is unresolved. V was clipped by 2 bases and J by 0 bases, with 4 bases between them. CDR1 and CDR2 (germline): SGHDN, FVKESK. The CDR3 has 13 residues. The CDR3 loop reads CASSQQMNTEAFF. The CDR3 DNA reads TGTGCCAGCAGCCAACAGATGAACACTGAAGCTTTCTTT.

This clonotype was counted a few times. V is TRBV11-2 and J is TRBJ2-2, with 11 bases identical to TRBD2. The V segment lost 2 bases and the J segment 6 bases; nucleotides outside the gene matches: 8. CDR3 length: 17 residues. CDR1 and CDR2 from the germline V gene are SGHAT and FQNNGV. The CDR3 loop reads CASSLFLAGGSSGELFF. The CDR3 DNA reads TGTGCCAGCAGCTTATTTTTAGCGGGAGGGAGTTCCGGGGAGCTGTTTTTT.

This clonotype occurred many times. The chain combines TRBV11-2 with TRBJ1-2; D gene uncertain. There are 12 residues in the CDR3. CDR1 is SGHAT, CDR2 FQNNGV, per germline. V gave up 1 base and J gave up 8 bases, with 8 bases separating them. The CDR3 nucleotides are TGTGCCAGCAGCTTAGGGACCGGCGGCTACACCTTC. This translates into CASSLGTGGYTF.

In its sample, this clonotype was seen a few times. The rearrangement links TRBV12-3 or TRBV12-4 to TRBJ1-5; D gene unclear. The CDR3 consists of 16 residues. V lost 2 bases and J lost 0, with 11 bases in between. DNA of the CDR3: TGTGCCAGCAGTTTATTTGGAGGGCCTAGCAATCAGCCCCAGCATTTT. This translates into CASSLFGGPSNQPQHF.

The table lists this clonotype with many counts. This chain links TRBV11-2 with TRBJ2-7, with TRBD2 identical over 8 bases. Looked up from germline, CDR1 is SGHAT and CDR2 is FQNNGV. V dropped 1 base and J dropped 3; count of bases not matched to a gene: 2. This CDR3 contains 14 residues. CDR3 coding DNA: TGTGCCAGCAGCTTAGGTGCGGGAGGCTACGAGCAGTACTTC. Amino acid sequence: CASSLGAGGYEQYF.

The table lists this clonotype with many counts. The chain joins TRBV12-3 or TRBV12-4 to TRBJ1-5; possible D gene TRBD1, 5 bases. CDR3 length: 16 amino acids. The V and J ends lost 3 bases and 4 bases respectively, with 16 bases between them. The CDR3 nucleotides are TGTGCCAGCAGTTTCGCAGGAAGGGGCCCGAATCAGCCCCAGCATTTT. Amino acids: CASSFAGRGPNQPQHF.

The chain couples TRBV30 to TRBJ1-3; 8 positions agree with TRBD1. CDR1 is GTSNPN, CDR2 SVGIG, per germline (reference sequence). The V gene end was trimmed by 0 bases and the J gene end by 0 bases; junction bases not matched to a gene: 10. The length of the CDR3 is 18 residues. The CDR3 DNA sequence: TGTGCCTGGAGTGTAGGGAGGGACAGGAAATACTCTGGAAACACCATATATTTT. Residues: CAWSVGRDRKYSGNTIYF.

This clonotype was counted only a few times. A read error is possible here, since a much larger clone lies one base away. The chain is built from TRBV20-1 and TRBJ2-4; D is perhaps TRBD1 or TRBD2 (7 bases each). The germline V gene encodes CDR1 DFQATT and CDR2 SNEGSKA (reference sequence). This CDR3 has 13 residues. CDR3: CSADRGDRNIRYF. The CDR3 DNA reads TGCAGTGCTGACCGGGGGGACAGAAACATTCGGTACTTC.

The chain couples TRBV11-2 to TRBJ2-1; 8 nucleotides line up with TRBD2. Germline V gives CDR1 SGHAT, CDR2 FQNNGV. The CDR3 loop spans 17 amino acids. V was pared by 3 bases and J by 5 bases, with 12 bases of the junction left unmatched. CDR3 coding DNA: TGTGCCAGCAGCTTGTATTATAGGACCGGGGGGGACAATGAGCAGTTCTTC. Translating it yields CASSLYYRTGGDNEQFF.

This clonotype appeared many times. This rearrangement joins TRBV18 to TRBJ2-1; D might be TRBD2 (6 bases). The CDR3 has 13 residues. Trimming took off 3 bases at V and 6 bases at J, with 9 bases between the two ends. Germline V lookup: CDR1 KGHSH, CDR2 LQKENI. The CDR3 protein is CASSPAGSNEQFF. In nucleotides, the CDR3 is TGTGCCAGCTCACCCGCCGGGAGCAATGAGCAGTTCTTC.

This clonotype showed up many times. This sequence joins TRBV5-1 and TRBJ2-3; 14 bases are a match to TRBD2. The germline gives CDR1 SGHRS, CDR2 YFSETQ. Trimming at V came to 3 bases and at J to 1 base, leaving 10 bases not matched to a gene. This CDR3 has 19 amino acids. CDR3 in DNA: TGCGCCAGCAGCTCCCTAGGGACTAGCGGGAGCAGCCGCACAGATACGCAGTATTTT. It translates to CASSSLGTSGSSRTDTQYF.

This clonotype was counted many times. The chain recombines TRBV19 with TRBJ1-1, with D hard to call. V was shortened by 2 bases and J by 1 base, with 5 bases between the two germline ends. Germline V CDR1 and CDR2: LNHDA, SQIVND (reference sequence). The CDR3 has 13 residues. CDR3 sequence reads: CASSIFRNTEAFF. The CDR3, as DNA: TGTGCCAGTAGTATATTTAGGAACACTGAAGCTTTCTTT.

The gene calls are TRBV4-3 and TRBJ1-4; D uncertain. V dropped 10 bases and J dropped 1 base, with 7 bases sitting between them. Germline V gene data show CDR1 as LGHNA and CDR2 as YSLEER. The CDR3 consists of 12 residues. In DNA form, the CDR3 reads TGCGCCACCGGCGGAACTAATGAAAAACTGTTTTTT. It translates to CATGGTNEKLFF.

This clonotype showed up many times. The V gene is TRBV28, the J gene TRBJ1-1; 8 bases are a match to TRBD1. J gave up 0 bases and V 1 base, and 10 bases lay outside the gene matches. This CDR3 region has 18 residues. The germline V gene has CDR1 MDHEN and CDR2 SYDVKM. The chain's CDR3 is CASSLSPDRGGMNTEAFF. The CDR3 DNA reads TGTGCCAGCAGTTTATCCCCTGACAGGGGAGGGATGAACACTGAAGCTTTCTTT.

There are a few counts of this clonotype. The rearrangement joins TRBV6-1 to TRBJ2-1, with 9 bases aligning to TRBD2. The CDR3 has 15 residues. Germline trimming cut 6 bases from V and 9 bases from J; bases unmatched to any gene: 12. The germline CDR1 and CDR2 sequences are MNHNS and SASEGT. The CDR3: CASSQTSLAGLEQFF. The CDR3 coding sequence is TGTGCCAGCAGCCAAACTAGTCTAGCGGGACTTGAGCAGTTCTTC.

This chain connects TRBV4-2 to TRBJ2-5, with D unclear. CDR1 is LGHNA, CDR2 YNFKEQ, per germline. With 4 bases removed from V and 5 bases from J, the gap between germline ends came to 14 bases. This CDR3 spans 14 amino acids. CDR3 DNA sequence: TGTGCCAGCAGCCCAACAACGGCATACGAGACCCAGTACTTC. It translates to CASSPTTAYETQYF.

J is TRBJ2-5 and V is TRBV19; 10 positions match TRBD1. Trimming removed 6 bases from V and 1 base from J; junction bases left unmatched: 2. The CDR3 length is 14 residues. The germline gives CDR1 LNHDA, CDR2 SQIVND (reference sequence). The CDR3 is CASRDRGGQETQYF. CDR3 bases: TGTGCCAGTAGGGACAGGGGGGGCCAAGAGACCCAGTACTTC.

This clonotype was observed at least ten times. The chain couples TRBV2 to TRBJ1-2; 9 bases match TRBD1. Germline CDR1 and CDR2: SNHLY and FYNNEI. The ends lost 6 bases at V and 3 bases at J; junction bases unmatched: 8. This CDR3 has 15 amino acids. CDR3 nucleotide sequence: TGTGCCAGCAGCTCCCTCCGGACAGGGGACTATGGCTACACCTTC. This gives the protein CASSSLRTGDYGYTF.